Described below is a single TCR beta chain sequence and its context. This sample is part of a study of blood T cell repertoires in COVID-19. Study-wide background: COVID-19 samples from acute and convalescent phases originated in the United States, Italy and Spain. The analysed material was cDNA or gDNA that came from T cells, B-cell-depleted T cells, or PBMCs.

Authors' processing steps: The assay estimated nucleated cells by amplifying reference gene primers. The assay was immunoSEQ multiplex PCR, and TCRdb's table has in-frame clones only and misses some. The V and J calls and clone size were taken over from that table, and D and trimming were inferred from the DNA. The table records roughly 130,000 clones, 86% of them present only once. The CDR3 runs to 15 residues. The germline V gene has CDR1 SEHNR and CDR2 FQNEAQ (reference sequence). Germline trimming cut 3 bases from V and 3 bases from J; bases unmatched to any gene: 7. The sample was peripheral blood. V and J are TRBV7-9 and TRBJ2-5, with 7 bases fitting TRBD1. The receptor comes from a man between 35 and 55 years old with acute or convalescent COVID-19. The CDR3 region has the DNA TGTGCCAGCAGCTTTGGGGGAGACAGGGAAGAGACCCAGTACTTC. Residues: CASSFGGDREETQYF.